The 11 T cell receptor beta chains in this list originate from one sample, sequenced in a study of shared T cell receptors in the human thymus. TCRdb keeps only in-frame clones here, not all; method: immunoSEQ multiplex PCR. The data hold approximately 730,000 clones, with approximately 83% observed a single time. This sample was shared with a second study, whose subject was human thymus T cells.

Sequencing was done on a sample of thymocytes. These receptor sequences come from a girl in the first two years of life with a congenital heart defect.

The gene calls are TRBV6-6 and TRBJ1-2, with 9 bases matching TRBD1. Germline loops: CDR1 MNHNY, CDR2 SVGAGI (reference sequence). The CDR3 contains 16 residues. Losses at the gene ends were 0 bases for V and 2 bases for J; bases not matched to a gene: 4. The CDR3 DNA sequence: TGTGCCAGCAGTTACTCGACTGGACAGGGGAACTATGGCTACACCTTC. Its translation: CASSYSTGQGNYGYTF.

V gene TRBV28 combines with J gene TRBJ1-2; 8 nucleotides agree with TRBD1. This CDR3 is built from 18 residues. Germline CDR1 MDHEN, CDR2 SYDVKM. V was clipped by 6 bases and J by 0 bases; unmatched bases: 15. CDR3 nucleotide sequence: TGTGCCAGCAGCTACTATCCGGGACAGGAGTCACCTAACTATGGCTACACCTTC. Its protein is CASSYYPGQESPNYGYTF.

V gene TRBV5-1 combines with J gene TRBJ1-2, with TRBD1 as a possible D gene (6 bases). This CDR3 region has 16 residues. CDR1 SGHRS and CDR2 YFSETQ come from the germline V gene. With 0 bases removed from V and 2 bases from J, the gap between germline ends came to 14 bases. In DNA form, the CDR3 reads TGCGCCAGCAGCTTGGAGTTCAGGACAGCGAACTATGGCTACACCTTC. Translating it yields CASSLEFRTANYGYTF.

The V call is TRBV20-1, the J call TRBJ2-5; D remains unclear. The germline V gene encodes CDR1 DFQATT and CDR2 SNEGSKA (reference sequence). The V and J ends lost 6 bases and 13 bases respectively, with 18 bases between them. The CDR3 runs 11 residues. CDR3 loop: CSATMTPLRYF. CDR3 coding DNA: TGCAGTGCCACTATGACCCCCCTCCGGTACTTC.

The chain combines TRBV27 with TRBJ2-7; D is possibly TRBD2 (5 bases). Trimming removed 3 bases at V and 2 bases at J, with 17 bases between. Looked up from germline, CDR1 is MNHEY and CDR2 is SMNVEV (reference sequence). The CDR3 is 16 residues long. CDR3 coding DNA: TGTGCCAGCAGTTTGTCCGGGGTCCCCCCGCCCTACGAGCAGTACTTC. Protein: CASSLSGVPPPYEQYF.

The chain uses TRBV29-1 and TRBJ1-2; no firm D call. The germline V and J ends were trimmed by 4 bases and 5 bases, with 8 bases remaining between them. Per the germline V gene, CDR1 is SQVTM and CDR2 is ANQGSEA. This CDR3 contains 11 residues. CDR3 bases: TGCAGCGTTGCAATCAGTTATGGCTACACCTTC. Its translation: CSVAISYGYTF.

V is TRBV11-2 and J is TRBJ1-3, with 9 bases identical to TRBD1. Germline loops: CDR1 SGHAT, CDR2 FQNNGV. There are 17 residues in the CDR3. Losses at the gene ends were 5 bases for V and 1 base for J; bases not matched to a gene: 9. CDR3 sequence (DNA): TGTGCCAGCAGCGACAGGGACAGGGTCAAATCTGGAAACACCATATATTTT. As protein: CASSDRDRVKSGNTIYF.

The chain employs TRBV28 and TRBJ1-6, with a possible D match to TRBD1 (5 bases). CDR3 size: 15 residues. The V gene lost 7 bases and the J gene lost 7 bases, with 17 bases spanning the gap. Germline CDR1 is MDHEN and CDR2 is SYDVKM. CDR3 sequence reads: CASKNIDRDNSPLHF. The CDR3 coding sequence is TGTGCCAGCAAAAACATCGACAGAGACAATTCACCCCTCCACTTT.

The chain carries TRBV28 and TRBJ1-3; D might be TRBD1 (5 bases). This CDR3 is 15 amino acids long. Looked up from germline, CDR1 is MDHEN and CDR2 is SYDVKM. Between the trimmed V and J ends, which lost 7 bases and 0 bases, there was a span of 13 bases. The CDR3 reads CASTPGGHSGNTIYF. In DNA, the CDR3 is TGTGCCAGCACGCCCGGGGGTCACTCTGGAAACACCATATATTTT.

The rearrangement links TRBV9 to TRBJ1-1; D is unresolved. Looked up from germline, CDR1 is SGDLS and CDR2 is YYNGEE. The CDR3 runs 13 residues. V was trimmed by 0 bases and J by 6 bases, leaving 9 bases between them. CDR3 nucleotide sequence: TGTGCCAGCAGCGTAGGGGGAGGCCCTGAAGCTTTCTTT. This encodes CASSVGGGPEAFF.

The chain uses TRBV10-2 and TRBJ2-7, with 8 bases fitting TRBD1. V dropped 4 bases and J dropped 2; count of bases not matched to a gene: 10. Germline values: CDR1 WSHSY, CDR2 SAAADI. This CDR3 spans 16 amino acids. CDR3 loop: CASSGKDRVLTYEQYF. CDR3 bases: TGCGCCAGCAGTGGGAAGGACAGGGTTTTAACCTACGAGCAGTACTTC.